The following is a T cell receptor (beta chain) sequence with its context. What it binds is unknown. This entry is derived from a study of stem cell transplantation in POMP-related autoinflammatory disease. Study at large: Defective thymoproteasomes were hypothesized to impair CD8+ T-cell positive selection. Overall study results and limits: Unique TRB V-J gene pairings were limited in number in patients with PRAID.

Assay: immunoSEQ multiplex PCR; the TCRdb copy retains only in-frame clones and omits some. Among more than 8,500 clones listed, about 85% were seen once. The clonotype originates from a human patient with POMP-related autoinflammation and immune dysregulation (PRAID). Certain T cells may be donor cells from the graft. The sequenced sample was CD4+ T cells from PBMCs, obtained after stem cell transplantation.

For the CDR3, the DNA is TGTGCCAGCAGCACAGGGACTAGCGGGATAACAGATACGCAGTATTTT. Its translation is CASSTGTSGITDTQYF. This chain uses TRBV21-1 with TRBJ2-3; the table's D gene call, TRBD2, was not cross checked with the DNA. TRBV21-1 has pseudogene status. The CDR3 runs to 16 residues.